The source of this T cell receptor beta chain is a study of blood T cell repertoires in COVID-19. On the study more broadly: Donors in the United States, Italy and Spain gave samples during acute or convalescent COVID-19. T cells, B-cell-depleted T cells, or PBMCs supplied cDNA or gDNA.

The CDR3 length is 14 residues. The germline V gene has CDR1 SGHRS and CDR2 YFSETQ. V dropped 4 bases and J dropped 3 bases, with 13 bases sitting between them. The Seattle patients joined while their infection was active and were tracked longitudinally afterward. Original processing methods: The authors estimated nucleated cell counts from reference gene primer amplification. Here immunoSEQ multiplex PCR was the method, and the copy in TCRdb shows in-frame clones only, minus some. V, J and clone size are those of that table, while D and trimming were read from the DNA. The table lists 290,000 or so clones, roughly 90% of them singletons.

The chain is built from TRBV5-1 and TRBJ1-2, with D perhaps TRBD1 (6 bases). Source material: peripheral blood. This clonotype was sampled from a woman in her thirties with COVID-19, enrolled during active disease. The CDR3: CASSLIDRYYGYTF. In DNA form, the CDR3 reads TGCGCCAGCAGCCTAATAGACAGGTACTATGGCTACACCTTC.